The 25 T cell receptor beta chains below come from one sample, sequenced in a study of blood T cell repertoires in COVID-19. Sequencing used immunoSEQ multiplex PCR; TCRdb keeps in-frame clones, though not all of them. Of some 300,000 clones listed, around 89% are singletons. Sequencing was done on a sample of peripheral blood. The receptors come from a woman in her forties with COVID-19, enrolled during active disease.

This chain's CDR3 is CASSLGQGGTGELFF. For the CDR3, the DNA is TGCGCCAGCAGCTTGGGGCAGGGGGGCACCGGGGAGCTGTTTTTT. This chain connects TRBV5-1 to TRBJ2-2; D may be TRBD1 (7 bases). CDR1 and CDR2 from the germline V gene are SGHRS and YFSETQ. The CDR3 contains 15 residues. The V gene lost 0 bases and the J gene lost 4 bases, with 10 bases spanning the gap.

The chain employs TRBV6-6 and TRBJ1-1; unclear D gene. The CDR3 is 14 amino acids. In germline, CDR1 is MNHNY, CDR2 SVGAGI (reference sequence). Between the trimmed V and J ends, which lost 7 bases and 4 bases, there was a span of 16 bases. CDR3 DNA sequence: TGTGCCAGCACCAACCGAGGCCTAGGCACTGAAGCTTTCTTT. Translated, it gives CASTNRGLGTEAFF.

V usage is TRBV6-5 and J usage is TRBJ1-6; D uncertain. CDR3 length: 13 amino acids. The V end was cut by 6 bases, the J end by 10 bases, with 13 bases between. Per germline, CDR1 MNHEY and CDR2 SVGAGI. CDR3 in DNA: TGTGCCAGCAGACCTAACTTGAGCTCACCCCTCCACTTT. This translates into CASRPNLSSPLHF.

The chain employs TRBV5-1 and TRBJ1-1; TRBD1 agrees at 9 bases. V shed 0 bases, J shed 4 bases, and the junction held 7 bases outside the gene matches. The germline gives CDR1 SGHRS, CDR2 YFSETQ. The CDR3 is made up of 16 amino acids. The CDR3 coding sequence is TGCGCCAGCAGCTTGGAGACAGGACAGGGGACCACTGAAGCTTTCTTT. Protein sequence: CASSLETGQGTTEAFF.

J is TRBJ1-2 and V is TRBV4-1; a weak D match, TRBD1 (5 bases). Germline V gives CDR1 MGHRA, CDR2 YSYEKL. CDR3 length: 16 residues. Trimming cost V 0 bases and J 4 bases, with 15 bases left between them. CDR3 nucleotides: TGCGCCAGCAGCCAAGATTTAACAGGTGCCTCCTATGGCTACACCTTC. Translated, it gives CASSQDLTGASYGYTF.

This rearrangement joins TRBV7-3 to TRBJ2-1; 13 bases line up with TRBD2. Unmatched junction bases numbered 6, after V lost 1 base and J lost 6 bases. CDR3 length equals 17 residues. The germline V gene has CDR1 SGHTA and CDR2 FQGTGA. CDR3 sequence: CASSLMGLAGRGNEQFF. In nucleotides, the CDR3 is TGTGCCAGCAGCTTAATGGGACTAGCGGGGAGGGGCAATGAGCAGTTCTTC. The whole variable domain, remainder taken from reference TRBV7-3 and TRBJ2-1, is GAGVSQTPSNKVTEKGKYVELRCDPISGHTALYWYRQSLGQGPEFLIYFQGTGAADDSGLPNDRFFAVRPEGSVSTLKIQRTERGDSAVYLCASSLMGLAGRGNEQFFGPGTRLTVL.

CDR3 coding DNA: TGTGCCAGCAGCCAATGGACTTCCCGGGACAGGGGGCGAAGAGGGGCTACCGAGCAGTACTTC. The encoded protein is CASSQWTSRDRGRRGATEQYF. V and J are TRBV3-1 (or the pseudogene TRBV3-2) and TRBJ2-7; TRBD1 aligns across 12 bases. This CDR3 region has 21 residues. Germline trimming cut 2 bases from V and 6 bases from J; bases unmatched to any gene: 23. Germline CDR1 LGHDT, CDR2 YNNKEL (reference sequence).

The chain uses TRBV7-8 and TRBJ2-7; D is undetermined. Trimming cost V 5 bases and J 3 bases, with 11 bases left between them. From germline, CDR1 is SGHVS and CDR2 FQNEAQ. This CDR3 is built from 13 residues. CDR3 residues: CASSLIPGYEQYF. The CDR3 DNA reads as TGTGCCAGCAGCCTCATACCGGGCTACGAGCAGTACTTC.

The rearrangement uses TRBV19 and TRBJ1-4, with TRBD1 matching 8 bases. In germline, CDR1 is LNHDA, CDR2 SQIVND (reference sequence). There are 16 residues in the CDR3. Unmatched junction bases numbered 4, after V lost 3 bases and J lost 1 base. The CDR3 spells CASSIPTGGTNEKLFF. CDR3 in DNA: TGTGCCAGTAGTATTCCCACAGGGGGAACTAATGAAAAACTGTTTTTT.

This clone occurred a few times. CDR3 sequence reads: CASSKTGYGYTF. As DNA, the CDR3 is TGTGCCAGCAGCAAAACAGGGTATGGCTACACCTTC. The chain employs TRBV7-9 and TRBJ1-2; weak D call: TRBD1 (6 bases). The CDR3 contains 12 residues. Trimming cost V 5 bases and J 5 bases, with 9 bases left between them. Germline V gene lookup returns CDR1 SEHNR and CDR2 FQNEAQ (reference sequence).

V and J are TRBV3-1 (or the pseudogene TRBV3-2) and TRBJ2-7, with D possibly matching TRBD1 (5 bases). This CDR3 has 12 amino acids. V gave up 1 base and J gave up 6 bases, with 7 bases separating them. CDR1 is LGHDT and CDR2 is YNNKEL in the germline V gene (reference sequence). CDR3 coding DNA: TGTGCCAGCAGCCAAGTAGGGGCCGAGCAGTACTTC. Encoded protein: CASSQVGAEQYF.

This clone turned up a few times. This chain uses TRBV4-3 with TRBJ1-2; D may be TRBD1 (5 bases). The CDR3 spans 15 residues. Trimming left V 0 bases short and J 8 bases short, with 16 bases between. CDR1 and CDR2 from the germline V gene are LGHNA and YSLEER. CDR3 in DNA: TGCGCCAGCAGCCAAGATGGGAGGGGTGTAGAAGGCTACACCTTC. Its translation is CASSQDGRGVEGYTF.

CDR3 loop: CASSRQGARGNTIYF. CDR3 sequence (DNA): TGTGCCAGCAGCCGACAGGGTGCGAGAGGAAACACCATATATTTT. The gene calls are TRBV5-6 and TRBJ1-3, with 7 bases identical to TRBD1. With 4 bases clipped from V and 4 bases from J, the junction kept 8 bases outside the gene matches. Looked up from germline, CDR1 is SGHDT and CDR2 is YYEEEE. The CDR3 is made up of 15 amino acids.

This chain joins TRBV19 and TRBJ2-7, with 7 bases that match TRBD1. V was pared by 3 bases and J by 0 bases, with 5 bases of the junction left unmatched. CDR1 and CDR2 (germline): LNHDA, SQIVND (reference sequence). This CDR3 is 15 amino acids long. The CDR3: CASSMARDSSYEQYF. The CDR3 DNA reads TGTGCCAGTAGTATGGCACGGGACAGCTCCTACGAGCAGTACTTC.

This clone was observed a single time. The V gene is TRBV6-2 or TRBV6-3, the J gene TRBJ2-1; D uncertain. The CDR3 consists of 16 residues. Germline assignment: CDR1 MNHEY and CDR2 SVGEGT. V lost 4 bases and J 0 bases, leaving 13 bases between the germline ends. The CDR3 sequence is CASSSYGSSSYNEQFF. In DNA, the CDR3 is TGTGCCAGCAGTTCTTACGGGTCAAGCTCCTACAATGAGCAGTTCTTC.

V usage is TRBV2 and J usage is TRBJ1-5; the match to TRBD1 covers 7 bases. With V trimmed by 4 bases and J by 2 bases, 5 bases remained unmatched. In germline, CDR1 is SNHLY, CDR2 FYNNEI. The CDR3 totals 15 residues. The CDR3 reads CASSVDRAGNQPQHF. The DNA of the CDR3 is TGTGCCAGCAGTGTTGACAGGGCGGGCAATCAGCCCCAGCATTTT.

The rearrangement uses TRBV28 and TRBJ2-1; D may be TRBD2 (7 bases). Germline assignment: CDR1 MDHEN and CDR2 SYDVKM. The CDR3 covers 15 residues. Trimming pared 7 bases from V and 2 bases from J, leaving 15 bases between. CDR3: CASTRGGGPYNEQFF. DNA of the CDR3: TGTGCCAGCACCCGGGGCGGGGGCCCCTACAATGAGCAGTTCTTC.

J is TRBJ1-1 and V is TRBV5-6; a weak D match, TRBD1 (6 bases). The CDR3 is made up of 12 amino acids. V dropped 1 base and J dropped 10 bases, with 11 bases sitting between them. The germline CDR1 and CDR2 sequences are SGHDT and YYEEEE. In DNA form, the CDR3 reads TGTGCCAGCAGCTTGCGGGACACATCAGCTTTCTTT. Translation gives CASSLRDTSAFF.

The chain combines TRBV30 with TRBJ2-3; a possible D gene is TRBD2 (7 bases). Germline lookup yields CDR1 GTSNPN and CDR2 SVGIG (reference sequence). The CDR3 loop spans 13 amino acids. V dropped 4 bases and J dropped 5 bases, with 13 bases sitting between them. CDR3 sequence: CAWTRGGGDTQYF. The CDR3 coding sequence is TGTGCCTGGACCAGGGGAGGGGGAGATACGCAGTATTTT.

The V gene is TRBV7-6, the J gene TRBJ2-7, with TRBD1 as a possible D gene (6 bases). Trimming left V 2 bases short and J 5 bases short, with 13 bases between. The length of the CDR3 is 14 residues. From germline, CDR1 is SGHVS and CDR2 FNYEAQ. The CDR3 sequence: CASSLNPGAHEQYF. The CDR3 bases are TGTGCCAGCAGCTTAAATCCAGGGGCGCACGAGCAGTACTTC.

V gene TRBV6-5 combines with J gene TRBJ1-2, with TRBD1 identical over 8 bases. Germline V gives CDR1 MNHEY, CDR2 SVGAGI. The CDR3 has 13 residues. The junction had 3 bases not matched to a gene; V was cut back by 2 bases and J by 7 bases. The CDR3 coding sequence is TGTGCCAGCAGTTACCCGACAGGGGCTGGCTACACCTTC. It is translated as CASSYPTGAGYTF.

The V and J genes are TRBV3-1 (or the pseudogene TRBV3-2) and TRBJ2-5; 9 bases align to TRBD1. CDR1 LGHDT and CDR2 YNNKEL come from the germline V gene (reference sequence). The junction had 6 bases not matched to a gene; V was cut back by 2 bases and J by 14 bases. The CDR3 length is 12 residues. Here the CDR3 reads CASSQSDRGNYF. Here the CDR3 DNA reads TGTGCCAGCAGCCAATCGGACAGGGGCAATTACTTC.

The chain uses TRBV3-1 (or the pseudogene TRBV3-2) and TRBJ2-1, with a tentative D call TRBD2 (6 bases). V lost 6 bases to trimming and J lost 5 bases, with 17 bases between them. Germline V gives CDR1 LGHDT, CDR2 YNNKEL (reference sequence). The CDR3 spans 15 residues. CDR3 amino acids: CASSYYRGTHNEQFF. CDR3 in DNA: TGTGCCAGCAGTTACTATCGGGGGACTCACAATGAGCAGTTCTTC.

The CDR3 DNA is TGCGCCAGCAGCCAAGATCACCGGGGTGATGGCTACACCTTC. It encodes CASSQDHRGDGYTF. The J gene is TRBJ1-2, the V gene TRBV4-3; unclear D gene. This CDR3 has 14 residues. Germline lookup yields CDR1 LGHNA and CDR2 YSLEER. V lost 0 bases and J 6 bases, leaving 11 bases between the germline ends.

The CDR3 region is CASSPTGSYEQYF. CDR3 in DNA: TGTGCCAGCTCACCGACAGGATCCTACGAGCAGTACTTC. The chain is built from TRBV18 and TRBJ2-7; D is possibly TRBD1 (6 bases). This CDR3 region has 13 residues. V lost 3 bases, J lost 1 base, and 7 bases lay in between. Germline V gene sequence: CDR1 KGHSH, CDR2 LQKENI.